This T cell receptor beta chain was recorded in a study of blood T cell repertoires in COVID-19. In the original processing: Amplified reference gene primers provided the basis for estimating nucleated cell counts. Profiled with immunoSEQ multiplex PCR; TCRdb holds only in-frame clones, not every one. The DNA gave D and trimming, while V, J and clone size come from that table. The table shows around 250,000 clones, with approximately 88% occurring only once. This CDR3 comprises 13 residues. V was pared by 9 bases and J by 2 bases, with 13 bases between. Looked up from germline, CDR1 is MDHEN and CDR2 is SYDVKM.

The rearrangement links TRBV28 to TRBJ1-1; no reliable D call. The origin of this receptor is a woman aged 40 to 49 with acute COVID-19. Sequencing was performed on PBMCs or T cells enriched from blood (not recorded which). DNA of the CDR3: TGTGCCAGTCTGGGCCCTACAAACACTGAAGCTTTCTTT. Protein product: CASLGPTNTEAFF.